A selection of T cell receptor beta chains follows, all from one sample in a study of blood T cell repertoires in COVID-19. Profiled with immunoSEQ multiplex PCR; TCRdb holds only in-frame clones, not every one. The table records some 200,000 clones, roughly 87% of them present only once. Sequences were obtained from PBMCs or T cells enriched from blood (not recorded which). The receptor source for this set is a man between 18 and 29 years old with acute COVID-19. The CDR3 runs from the conserved cysteine through the conserved F or W. A D gene is named only where the DNA matches it firmly. Clone size is shown for a subset of rows, as once, few, many or a class of expanded clone.

cdr3_length d_call j_call clone_size v_call cdr3_nt cdr3_aa
19 TRBD1 TRBJ1-5 . TRBV7-9 TGTGCCAGCAGCTTAACTCCTCCGGGACAGGCTTATAGCAATCAGCCCCAGCATTTT CASSLTPPGQAYSNQPQHF
14 . TRBJ2-1 . TRBV27 TGTGCCAGCAGTTTGGGGCTCGCCTACAATGAGCAGTTCTTC CASSLGLAYNEQFF
19 TRBD1 TRBJ2-2 . TRBV19 TGTGCCAGTAGTATCTCGGACAGGGGGCTGGTTAGGTACACCGGGGAGCTGTTTTTT CASSISDRGLVRYTGELFF
14 . TRBJ1-5 . TRBV28 TGTGCCAGCACGCCCGGGGGAGATGATCAGCCCCAGCATTTT CASTPGGDDQPQHF
16 TRBD2 TRBJ2-7 . TRBV5-8 TGTGCCAGCAGCTCAGATAGCGGGAGGGCAGCCTACGAGCAGTACTTC CASSSDSGRAAYEQYF
15 TRBD1 TRBJ2-1 . TRBV24-1 TGTGCCACCTCCAATACAGGGGGCTCCTACAATGAGCAGTTCTTC CATSNTGGSYNEQFF
15 . TRBJ1-6 few TRBV6-5 TGTGCCAGCTCACGAGCGAGGACCTATAATTCACCCCTCCACTTT CASSRARTYNSPLHF
14 . TRBJ2-7 . TRBV6-1 TGTGCCAGCAGTGACCGGGACACTCACTACGAGCAGTACTTC CASSDRDTHYEQYF
16 TRBD1 TRBJ1-2 . TRBV4-2 TGTGCCAGCAGCCAAGAAGGGACAGGTGCTAACTATGGCTACACCTTC CASSQEGTGANYGYTF
13 . TRBJ2-7 . TRBV28 TGTGCCTCATTAACAGGGAGTATAGACGAGCAGTACTTC CASLTGSIDEQYF
15 . TRBJ1-6 once TRBV7-8 TGTGCCAGCAGCTTAGTATGGCCCCAAGATTCACCCCTCCACTTT CASSLVWPQDSPLHF
12 . TRBJ1-2 few TRBV30 TGTGCCGTCCGAGAGCTAGGCTATGGCTACACCTTC CAVRELGYGYTF
18 . TRBJ2-1 . TRBV6-2/TRBV6-3 TGTGCCAGCAGTTACCCGATGGGAGATTTCTCGGGCAATAGTGAGCAGTTCTTC CASSYPMGDFSGNSEQFF
15 . TRBJ1-1 . TRBV18 TGTGCCAGCTCGGCAATTGAGGCGGGACGTAAGGAAGCTTTCTTT CASSAIEAGRKEAFF
14 TRBD1 TRBJ2-7 . TRBV11-3 TGTGCCAGCACCCGAGGACAGGGTTCCTACGAGCAGTACTTC CASTRGQGSYEQYF
16 TRBD2 TRBJ2-7 . TRBV11-2 TGTGCCAGCAGCTCCATGGTGAGCGGGAGTAGGTACGAGCAGTACTTC CASSSMVSGSRYEQYF
12 TRBD1 TRBJ2-3 . TRBV7-2 TGTGCCAGCAGCCCCCGACAGGGGCCGCAGTATTTT CASSPRQGPQYF
14 TRBD1 TRBJ2-7 . TRBV6-5 TGTGCCAGCAGTCCGGGACAGGGCTACTACGAGCAGTACTTC CASSPGQGYYEQYF
12 . TRBJ2-7 . TRBV7-2 TGTGCCAGCAGCTCCCTACCCCGCGTGCAGTACTTC CASSSLPRVQYF
13 . TRBJ1-5 . TRBV19 TGTGCCAGTACCATCGGGGGGCTCACAGCCCAGCATTTT CASTIGGLTAQHF
15 . TRBJ1-6 . TRBV28 TGTGCCAGCACCATTAGGGAGGGGTCGCATTCACCCCTCCACTTT CASTIREGSHSPLHF
15 . TRBJ2-1 . TRBV7-6 TGTGCCAGCAGCTTATTACGGAGTGGGTGGGATGAGCAGTTCTTC CASSLLRSGWDEQFF
18 TRBD1 TRBJ1-3 . TRBV5-1 TGCGCCAGCAGCCGAGGGTCCGGACAGGGGATTCAAGGAAACACCATATATTTT CASSRGSGQGIQGNTIYF
19 . TRBJ2-6 . TRBV10-3 TGTGCCATCAGTGAGTCGAAGGCTGGCAGGTTTTCTGGGGCCAACGTCCTGACTTTC CAISESKAGRFSGANVLTF
14 . TRBJ1-1 few TRBV18 TGTGCCAGCTCACCACCGAGGGCGCGCACTGAAGCTTTCTTT CASSPPRARTEAFF
15 . TRBJ1-6 . TRBV25-1 TGTGCCAGCAGTGAATCAGCACAGGGAAGGTCACCCCTCCACTTT CASSESAQGRSPLHF
14 . TRBJ2-7 few TRBV4-1 TGCGCCAGCAGCCCCCGGGATTCTCCTTACGAGCAGTACTTC CASSPRDSPYEQYF
15 . TRBJ2-6 . TRBV28 TGTGCCAGCAGTTTGACAGGTCTTAGGGCCAACGTCCTGACTTTC CASSLTGLRANVLTF
13 . TRBJ1-1 . TRBV6-6 TGTGCCAGCAGTTCCCAGGTAGAGGGAGAAGCTTTCTTT CASSSQVEGEAFF
14 . TRBJ1-4 . TRBV5-1 TGCGCCAGCAGCTTGTCAGGGGAGGGTGAAAAACTGTTTTTT CASSLSGEGEKLFF
14 . TRBJ1-1 . TRBV28 TGTGCCAGCAGTTACACAGGTATGAACACTGAAGCTTTCTTT CASSYTGMNTEAFF
15 TRBD2 TRBJ2-7 . TRBV6-5 TGTGCCAGCAGTTACTCGACTAGCGGGGTCTACGAGCAGTACTTC CASSYSTSGVYEQYF
14 . TRBJ1-1 . TRBV2 TGTGCCAGCACCCCGAAGGACAGGAACACTGAAGCTTTCTTT CASTPKDRNTEAFF
15 TRBD1 TRBJ1-1 . TRBV6-2/TRBV6-3 TGTGCCAGCAGCCGGACAGGGGGCATGAACACTGAAGCTTTCTTT CASSRTGGMNTEAFF
13 TRBD1 TRBJ1-2 . TRBV30 TGTGCCTGGAGGGAATTTGGGACAGATGGCTACACCTTC CAWREFGTDGYTF
14 . TRBJ1-1 . TRBV7-2 TGTGCCAGCAGCTTAGACAGGTTTGACACTGAAGCTTTCTTT CASSLDRFDTEAFF
15 . TRBJ1-5 . TRBV5-1 TGCGCCAGCAGCCCGACAGGAGATAGCAATCAGCCCCAGCATTTT CASSPTGDSNQPQHF
16 TRBD2 TRBJ2-7 . TRBV5-1 TGCGCCAGCAGCTTGGAAACTAGCGGGAGGGCCTACGAGCAGTACTTC CASSLETSGRAYEQYF
16 TRBD1 TRBJ1-2 . TRBV27 TGTGCCAGCAGTCCCACCAACAGGGGAAGTGGTTATGGCTACACCTTC CASSPTNRGSGYGYTF
11 . TRBJ2-7 once TRBV20-1 TGCAGAGCCGCGCTCTCCTACGAGCAGTACTTC CRAALSYEQYF
14 . TRBJ2-3 . TRBV24-1 TGTGCCACCAGTGATGCCCAGGGCACAGATACGCAGTATTTT CATSDAQGTDTQYF
16 . TRBJ2-7 . TRBV7-9 TGTGCCAGCAGCTCCCCGGGGGCGGGAGCCCCCTACGAGCAGTACTTC CASSSPGAGAPYEQYF
15 TRBD1 TRBJ1-2 . TRBV19 TGTGCCAGTAGTATTTGGACGGCTTTGGGACAGGGGGTCACCTTC CASSIWTALGQGVTF
13 . TRBJ2-3 few TRBV27 TGTGCCAGCAGGCCCCCCGTTTTCGGTACGCAGTATTTT CASRPPVFGTQYF
14 TRBD1 TRBJ1-5 . TRBV2 TGTGCCAGCAGCGGGGACAGGGGCAATCAGCCCCAGCATTTT CASSGDRGNQPQHF
17 TRBD2 TRBJ2-3 once TRBV10-3 TGTGCCATCAGAGAAACTAGCGGGAGGATTAGCACAGATACGCAGTATTTT CAIRETSGRISTDTQYF
15 TRBD1 TRBJ1-2 . TRBV6-5 TGTGCCAGCAGTTTTGGGACAGGGATGAACTATGGCTACACCTTC CASSFGTGMNYGYTF
14 . TRBJ1-1 . TRBV6-5 TGTGCCAGCATCAATAGCGGGGGTAACACTGAAGCTTTCTTT CASINSGGNTEAFF
15 . TRBJ1-5 once TRBV4-3 TGCGCCAGCAGCCAAGATCGTGGGTCAGGACAGCCCCAGCATTTT CASSQDRGSGQPQHF